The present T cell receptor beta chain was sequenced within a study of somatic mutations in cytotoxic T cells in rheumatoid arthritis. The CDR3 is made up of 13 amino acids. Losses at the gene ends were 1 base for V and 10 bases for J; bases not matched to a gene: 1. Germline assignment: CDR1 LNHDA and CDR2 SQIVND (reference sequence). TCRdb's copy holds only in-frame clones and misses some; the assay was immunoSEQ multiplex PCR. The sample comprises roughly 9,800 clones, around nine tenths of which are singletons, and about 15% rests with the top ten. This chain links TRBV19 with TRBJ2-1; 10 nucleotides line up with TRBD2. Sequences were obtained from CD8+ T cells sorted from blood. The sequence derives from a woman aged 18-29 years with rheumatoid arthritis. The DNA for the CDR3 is TGTGCCAGTAGTATAGGGACTAGCGGAGAGCAGTTCTTC. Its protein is CASSIGTSGEQFF.